Following are 10 T cell receptor beta chains from one sample sequenced in a study of human thymus T cells. TCRdb's copy holds only in-frame clones and misses some; the assay was immunoSEQ multiplex PCR. Counted here are roughly 120,000 clones, around 94% occurring once; the ten biggest clones make up roughly 0.024%. The study used thymus tissue resected during corrective heart surgery. Input material: thymus tissue. Receptors were obtained from a boy under two years old with a congenital heart defect but otherwise immunologically healthy.

V usage is TRBV7-2 and J usage is TRBJ1-5; TRBD1 aligns across 9 bases. Trimming cost V 6 bases and J 6 bases; bases outside gene matches: 6. CDR1 SGHTA and CDR2 FQGNSA come from the germline V gene. The CDR3 is made up of 14 amino acids. The CDR3 region is CASSFSTGGQPQHF. The CDR3 nucleotides read TGTGCCAGCAGTTTCTCGACAGGGGGTCAGCCCCAGCATTTT.

The V gene is TRBV5-1, the J gene TRBJ2-3; D may be TRBD2 (6 bases). This CDR3 contains 15 residues. Germline V gene data show CDR1 as SGHRS and CDR2 as YFSETQ. V was cut by 0 bases and J by 4 bases, with 12 bases left in between. The CDR3, as DNA: TGCGCCAGCAGCTTGGCCTGGGACTTCCCAGATACGCAGTATTTT. As protein: CASSLAWDFPDTQYF.

V and J are TRBV10-2 and TRBJ2-1; 8 nucleotides agree with TRBD1. The V gene end was trimmed by 4 bases and the J gene end by 4 bases; junction bases not matched to a gene: 0. This CDR3 has 13 residues. In germline, CDR1 is WSHSY, CDR2 SAAADI. The CDR3 protein is CASSGTGYNEQFF. CDR3 coding DNA: TGCGCCAGCAGTGGGACAGGGTACAATGAGCAGTTCTTC.

V is TRBV4-3 and J is TRBJ1-4; a weak D match, TRBD1 (5 bases). The CDR3 sequence is 18 residues long. V shed 1 base and J shed 0 bases, with 15 bases lying between them. Germline V gives CDR1 LGHNA, CDR2 YSLEER. In DNA, the CDR3 is TGCGCCAGCAGCCAAGCGAGCAGGGTCCTTGCAACTAATGAAAAACTGTTTTTT. Protein product: CASSQASRVLATNEKLFF.

The chain is built from TRBV11-2 and TRBJ2-7; D may be TRBD2 (7 bases). The ends were cut back, 1 base at V and 0 bases at J, with 19 bases in the middle. Germline V gene sequence: CDR1 SGHAT, CDR2 FQNNGV. The CDR3 sequence is 18 residues long. The CDR3 DNA is TGTGCCAGCAGCTTAGGCGCGCGGGGGCCGTCCCCCTCCTACGAGCAGTACTTC. Translated, it gives CASSLGARGPSPSYEQYF.

The chain uses TRBV27 and TRBJ2-7; D possibly corresponds to TRBD2 (6 bases). V was shortened by 0 bases and J by 2 bases, with 11 bases between the two germline ends. The germline gives CDR1 MNHEY, CDR2 SMNVEV (reference sequence). CDR3 length equals 15 residues. The CDR3 is CASSLSAGRTYEQYF. DNA for the CDR3: TGTGCCAGCAGTTTATCTGCGGGACGTACCTACGAGCAGTACTTC.

The rearrangement uses TRBV9 and TRBJ2-5; the match to TRBD2 covers 12 bases. The CDR3 is 19 amino acids. The ends lost 0 bases at V and 3 bases at J; junction bases unmatched: 12. CDR1 SGDLS and CDR2 YYNGEE come from the germline V gene. The CDR3 nucleotides are TGTGCCAGCAGCGTAGGCGGGCTAGCGGGGGGGCCAGTCGAAGAGACCCAGTACTTC. It codes for CASSVGGLAGGPVEETQYF.

The chain carries TRBV5-4 and TRBJ1-2; 9 nucleotides line up with TRBD1. The V gene's germline CDR1 is SGHNT and CDR2 YYREEE (reference sequence). V lost 6 bases and J lost 8; bases outside the gene matches: 11. The CDR3 totals 14 residues. CDR3 DNA: TGTGCCAGCACCCAGACAGGGGGGTTAGAGGGCTACACCTTC. Amino acid sequence: CASTQTGGLEGYTF.

V gene TRBV7-2 combines with J gene TRBJ2-3; TRBD2 matches at 9 bases. The junction had 14 bases not matched to a gene; V was cut back by 5 bases and J by 2 bases. There are 18 residues in the CDR3. CDR1 is SGHTA, CDR2 FQGNSA, per germline. The CDR3 bases are TGTGCCAGCAGCCCCCGAGGTAGCGGGGGCCTTATCACAGATACGCAGTATTTT. Amino acids: CASSPRGSGGLITDTQYF.

The V and J genes are TRBV15 and TRBJ1-2; D gene ambiguous. The CDR3 is 12 amino acids. Germline CDR1 LNHNV, CDR2 YYDKDF (reference sequence). Trimming took 3 bases from V and 6 from J, leaving 8 bases between them. CDR3 sequence (DNA): TGTGCCACCAGCAGCGGGAGGGATGGCTACACCTTC. Protein sequence: CATSSGRDGYTF.